This T cell receptor beta chain was profiled in a study of blood T cells in healthy people across ages. General observations from the study: Unsorted PBMC material precluded a definitive naive versus antigen-experienced comparison. CMV status of donors was not determined, possibly confounding expanded clonotype changes.

The CDR3 spans 16 residues. V lost 3 bases and J 2 bases, leaving 15 bases between the germline ends. CDR1 MNHEY and CDR2 SVGAGI come from the germline V gene. Details on this clonotype: Antigen: not known.

Drawn from each donor were around 9.1 milliliters of peripheral blood. A second PCR, run for about 6 to 12 cycles, used a sample-barcoded 5' primer plus a J-beta primer mix. A single record per CDR3 protein comes from TCRdb applying MiXCR to the 5' RACE reads. The sample has about 1.4 million distinct CDR3 sequences; 45% to 70% are singletons. This TCR was recovered from a man aged 18 to 29 in good health. The genes are TRBV6-5 and TRBJ2-3; possibly TRBD1 for D (6 bases). The sequenced sample was blood. The CDR3 spells CASSYSWPGDTDTQYF. The CDR3 nucleotides are TGTGCCAGCAGTTATAGCTGGCCAGGGGACACAGATACGCAGTATTTT.